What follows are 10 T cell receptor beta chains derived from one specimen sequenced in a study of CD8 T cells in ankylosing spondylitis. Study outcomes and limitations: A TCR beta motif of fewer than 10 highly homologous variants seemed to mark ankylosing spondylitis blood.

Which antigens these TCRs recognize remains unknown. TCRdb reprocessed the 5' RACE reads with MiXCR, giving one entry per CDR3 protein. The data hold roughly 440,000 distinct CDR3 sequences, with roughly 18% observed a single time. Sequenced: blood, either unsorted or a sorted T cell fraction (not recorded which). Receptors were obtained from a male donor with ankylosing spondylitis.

The CDR3 sequence is CASSLVPVDYNEQFF. The CDR3 DNA sequence: TGTGCCAGCAGCTTAGTCCCGGTTGACTACAATGAGCAGTTCTTC. This chain joins TRBV7-9 and TRBJ2-1, with unresolved D. Trimming took off 1 base at V and 3 bases at J, with 10 bases between the two ends. The CDR3 is 15 amino acids. Germline V gene data show CDR1 as SEHNR and CDR2 as FQNEAQ (reference sequence).

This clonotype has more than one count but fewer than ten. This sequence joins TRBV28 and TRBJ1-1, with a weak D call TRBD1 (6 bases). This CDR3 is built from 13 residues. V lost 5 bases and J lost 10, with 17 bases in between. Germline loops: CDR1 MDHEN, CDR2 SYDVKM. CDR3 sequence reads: CASSRTGGGIAFF. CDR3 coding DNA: TGTGCCAGCAGTCGCACGGGGGGCGGAATAGCTTTCTTT.

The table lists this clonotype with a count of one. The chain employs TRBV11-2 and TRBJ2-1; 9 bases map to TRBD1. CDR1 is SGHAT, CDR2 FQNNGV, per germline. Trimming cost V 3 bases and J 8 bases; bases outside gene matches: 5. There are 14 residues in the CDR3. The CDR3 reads CASSFSTGGDEQFF. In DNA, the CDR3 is TGTGCCAGCAGCTTTTCCACAGGGGGCGATGAGCAGTTCTTC.

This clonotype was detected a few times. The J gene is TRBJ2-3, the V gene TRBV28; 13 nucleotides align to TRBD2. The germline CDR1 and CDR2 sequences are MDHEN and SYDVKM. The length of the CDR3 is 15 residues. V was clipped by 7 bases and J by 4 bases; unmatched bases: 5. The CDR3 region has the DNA TGTGCCAGCACCCGACTAGCGGGAGGTGCAGATACGCAGTATTTT. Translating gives CASTRLAGGADTQYF.

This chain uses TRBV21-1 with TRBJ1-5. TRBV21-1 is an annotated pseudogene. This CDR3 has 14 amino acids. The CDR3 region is CVIPTDGSNQPQHF. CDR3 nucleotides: TGTGTCATACCGACGGACGGTAGCAATCAGCCCCAGCATTTT.

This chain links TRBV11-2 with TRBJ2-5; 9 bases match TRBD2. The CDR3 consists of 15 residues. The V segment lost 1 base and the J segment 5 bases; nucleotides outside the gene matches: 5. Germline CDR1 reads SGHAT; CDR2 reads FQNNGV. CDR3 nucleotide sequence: TGTGCCAGCAGCTTAGGGGGGACTAGCTGGGAGACCCAGTACTTC. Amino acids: CASSLGGTSWETQYF. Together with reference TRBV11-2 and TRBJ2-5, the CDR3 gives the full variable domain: EAGVAQSPRYKIIEKRQSVAFWCNPISGHATLYWYQQILGQGPKLLIQFQNNGVVDDSQLPKDRFSAERLKGVDSTLKIQPAKLEDSAVYLCASSLGGTSWETQYFGPGTRLLVL.

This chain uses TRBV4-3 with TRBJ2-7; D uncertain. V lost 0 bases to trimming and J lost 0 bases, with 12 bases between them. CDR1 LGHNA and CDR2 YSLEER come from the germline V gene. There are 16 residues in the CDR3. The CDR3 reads CASSQDSGFTSYEQYF. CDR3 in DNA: TGCGCCAGCAGCCAAGATTCCGGATTTACCTCCTACGAGCAGTACTTC.

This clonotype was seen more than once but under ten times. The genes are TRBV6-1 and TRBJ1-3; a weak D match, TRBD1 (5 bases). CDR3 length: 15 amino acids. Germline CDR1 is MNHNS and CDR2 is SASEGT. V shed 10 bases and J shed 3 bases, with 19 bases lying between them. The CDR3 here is CATHDNGGYGNTIYF. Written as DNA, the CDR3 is TGTGCCACCCATGACAACGGGGGATATGGAAACACCATATATTTT.

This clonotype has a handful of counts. CDR3 DNA sequence: TGTGCCAGCAGCGCGGGGGACAGGACTAATGAAAAACTGTTTTTT. Translated: CASSAGDRTNEKLFF. The chain is built from TRBV3-1 and TRBJ1-4, with 8 bases lining up with TRBD1. With V trimmed by 5 bases and J by 2 bases, 4 bases remained unmatched. The germline V gene encodes CDR1 LGHDT and CDR2 YNNKEL (reference sequence). There are 15 residues in the CDR3.

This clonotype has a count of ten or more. CDR3 DNA: TGCGCCAGCAGCTTGGGGCAGGGCAACTATGGCTACACCTTC. This gives the protein CASSLGQGNYGYTF. The V and J genes are TRBV5-1 and TRBJ1-2, with a weak D call TRBD1 (5 bases). The CDR3 contains 14 residues. Trimming stripped 0 bases from V and 2 bases from J, with 8 bases between. CDR1 and CDR2 (germline): SGHRS, YFSETQ.